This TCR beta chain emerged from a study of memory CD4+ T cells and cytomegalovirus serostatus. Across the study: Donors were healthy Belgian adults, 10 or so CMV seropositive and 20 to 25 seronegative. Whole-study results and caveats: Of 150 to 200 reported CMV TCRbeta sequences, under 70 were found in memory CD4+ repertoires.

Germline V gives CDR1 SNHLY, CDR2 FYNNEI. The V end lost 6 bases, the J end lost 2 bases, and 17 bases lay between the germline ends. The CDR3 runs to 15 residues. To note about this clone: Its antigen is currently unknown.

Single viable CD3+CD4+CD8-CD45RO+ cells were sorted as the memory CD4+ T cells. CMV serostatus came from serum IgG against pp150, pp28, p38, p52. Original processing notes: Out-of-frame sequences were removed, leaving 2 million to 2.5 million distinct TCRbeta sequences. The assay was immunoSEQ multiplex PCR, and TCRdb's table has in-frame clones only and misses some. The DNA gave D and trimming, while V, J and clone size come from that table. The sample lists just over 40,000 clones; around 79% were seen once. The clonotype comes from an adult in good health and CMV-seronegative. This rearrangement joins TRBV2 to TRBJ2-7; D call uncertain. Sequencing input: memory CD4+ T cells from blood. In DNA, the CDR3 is TGTGCCAGCAGAGATTTAGTGGCCCGCCCCTACGAGCAGTACTTC. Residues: CASRDLVARPYEQYF.